The clone carrying this T cell receptor beta chain was found many times. These data originate in a study of T cell repertoires in cytomegalovirus infection. TCRdb re-analysed the reads in MiXCR, keeping a single row per CDR3 protein. The top ten hold roughly a quarter of the sample, which has about 490,000 distinct CDR3 sequences, approximately 15% seen once. The V and J ends lost 2 bases and 8 bases respectively, with 10 bases between them. This CDR3 spans 13 amino acids. Germline CDR1 is ENHRY and CDR2 is SYGVKD. This receptor was identified in a human donor in good health (CMV status not recorded). Some clones in this sample may be carry-over from other donors' samples. The sample comprised CD8+ T cells from PBMCs. The chain joins TRBV10-3 to TRBJ2-1; D gene uncertain. The CDR3 DNA follows: TGTGCCATCAGTGAGAAGAAGGCCCATGAGCAGTTCTTC. This encodes CAISEKKAHEQFF.